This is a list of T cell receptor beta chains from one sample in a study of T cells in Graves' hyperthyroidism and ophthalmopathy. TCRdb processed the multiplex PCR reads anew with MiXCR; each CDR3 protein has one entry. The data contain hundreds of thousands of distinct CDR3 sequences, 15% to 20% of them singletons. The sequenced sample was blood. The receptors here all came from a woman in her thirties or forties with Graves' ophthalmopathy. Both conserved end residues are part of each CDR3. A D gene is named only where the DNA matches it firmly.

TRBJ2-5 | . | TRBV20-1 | CSAKALAETQYF
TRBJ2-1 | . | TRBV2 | CASSRWGGAAGSYNEQFF
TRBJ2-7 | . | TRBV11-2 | CASSSPESSYEQYF
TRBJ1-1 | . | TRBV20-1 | CSAFSRRSDRNTEAFF
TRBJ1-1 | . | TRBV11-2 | CASSLEEGLGTEAFF
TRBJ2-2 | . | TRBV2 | CASNRGYGELFF
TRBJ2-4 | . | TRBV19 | CASRGRSTPKDIQYF
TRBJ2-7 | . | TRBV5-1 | CASSSGATYEQYF
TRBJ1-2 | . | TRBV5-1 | CASSLFTEGYGYTF
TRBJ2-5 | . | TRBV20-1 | CSASRVETQYF
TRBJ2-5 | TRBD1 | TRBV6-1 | CATLTGMEETQYF
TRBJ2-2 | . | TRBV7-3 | CASSPKGNTGELFF
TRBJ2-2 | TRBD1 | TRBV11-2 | CASSQRTGTNTGELFF
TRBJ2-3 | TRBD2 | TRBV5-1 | CASSSRSLAGGITDTQYF
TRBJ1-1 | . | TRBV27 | CASKRGQETEAFF
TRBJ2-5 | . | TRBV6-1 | CASATQDLRTQYF
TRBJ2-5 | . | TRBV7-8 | CASSVGHQYQETQYF
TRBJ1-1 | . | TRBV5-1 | CASSDVGENTEAFF
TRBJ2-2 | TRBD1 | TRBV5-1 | CASSLNLQGSGELFF
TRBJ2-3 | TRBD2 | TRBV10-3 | CAITEDPGPSGNTQYF
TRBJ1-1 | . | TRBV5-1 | CASSPYSATEAFF
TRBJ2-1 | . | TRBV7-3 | CASSPQGGLLKNEQFF